The source of this TCR beta chain is a study of CD8 T cells in ankylosing spondylitis (dated by TCRdb to 2015 to 2018). About the full investigation: To find TCR variants linked to disease, the study profiled T cell receptor beta repertoires in ankylosing spondylitis patients and healthy donors. The whole study cohort included 85 to 120 healthy donors and around 24 ankylosing spondylitis patients. Peripheral blood was sampled, and synovial fluid was additionally collected from ankylosing spondylitis patients. The research as a whole found: Blood from ankylosing spondylitis patients appeared to be characterized by a TCR beta motif composed of roughly 8 highly homologous amino acid variants. The disease-linked clones had a CD8+ phenotype and were found at relatively low frequencies in peripheral blood. Significant enrichment of the disease-linked clones was reported in matched synovial fluid samples from ankylosing spondylitis patients. Some motif variants had previously been reported in the synovial fluid and blood of reactive arthritis patients, which suggests shared mechanisms of disease initiation.

This clonotype was observed a few times. Its specific antigen is unknown. Base qualities are not provided; no much larger clone lies one nucleotide away. V trim: 5 bases; J trim: 5 bases; unmatched bases: 11. Spanning cysteine to phenylalanine, the CDR3 consists of 15 amino acids. The read is trimmed to its CDR3 DNA, 45 bases read in frame from base 1. CDR1 is given as SGHVS and CDR2 as FNYEAQ, both from the germline V gene. Data came from an Illumina HiSeq 2500. Quantitative 5'-RACE with molecular barcodes was the method used to prepare the TCR beta libraries. Per the source publication's procedure: Disease-linked TCR variants were identified with a new computational method built on a probabilistic model of VDJ rearrangement. The raw public data were reprocessed by TCRdb itself: fastp quality trimming at Q25, MiXCR clonotype calling, in-frame beta chains only. For every CDR3 protein sequence, its rows merge into one entry that carries the most common genes and DNA. In this record, the V and J calls reflect TCRdb's handling and not the investigators' own analysis. Within this sample are about 300,000 distinct CDR3 sequences, with 9.5% to 13% of them counted one time only. Roughly 9.1% of the sample is taken by the ten largest.

Input material: blood, either unsorted or a sorted T cell fraction (not recorded which). The sequence joins TRBV7-6 to TRBJ1-2, and 7 junctional nucleotides match TRBD1. The sequence was collected from a female donor with ankylosing spondylitis or in good health (not recorded which). The nucleotide sequence is given as TGTGCCAGCAGCCCTCGACAGGGAGGGCGTTATGGCTACACCTTC. This sequence encodes CASSPRQGGRYGYTF.